This is a list of T cell receptor beta chains from one sample in a study of shared clonotypes between healthy human individuals. Clones were read by immunoSEQ multiplex PCR, and TCRdb kept only the in-frame ones, dropping some. The profile shows more than 850,000 clones, about 84% of them singletons. The sample comprised memory CD4+ T cells from PBMCs. These receptors came from a man aged 18 to 30 in good health. Some clones in this sample may be carry-over from other donors' samples. Both conserved end residues are part of each CDR3. A D gene is named only where the DNA matches it firmly. Not all rows give a size; the values are once, few, many and, for expanded clones, a class.

j_call d_call v_call clone_size cdr3_nt cdr3_aa
TRBJ1-2 NA TRBV28 NA TGTGCCAGCAGCAAGTGGGAGGATGGCTACACCTTC CASSKWEDGYTF
TRBJ2-3 NA TRBV7-3 NA TGTGCCAGCAGCTTCGCGGTCGGGAGCACAGATACGCAGTATTTT CASSFAVGSTDTQYF
TRBJ2-5 NA TRBV19 NA TGTGCCAGTAGTAAACAGGGTGAAGAGACCCAGTACTTC CASSKQGEETQYF
TRBJ2-2 TRBD1 TRBV9 NA TGTGCCAGCAGCCCCCGACAGGGGGCGACCGGGGAGCTGTTTTTT CASSPRQGATGELFF
TRBJ2-7 NA TRBV6-1 NA TGTGCCAGTCTCTTCCGGGACATCGCATACGAGCAGTACTTC CASLFRDIAYEQYF
TRBJ2-3 NA TRBV11-3 NA TGTGCCAGCAGCTTAGAAGCAGGGACAGATACGCAGTATTTT CASSLEAGTDTQYF
TRBJ1-1 NA TRBV9 NA TGTGCCAGCAGCGTAGTGGGACAGAACACTGAAGCTTTCTTT CASSVVGQNTEAFF
TRBJ2-1 TRBD2 TRBV9 NA TGTGCCAGCAGCGCCCGGACTAGCGACCACAATGAGCAGTTCTTC CASSARTSDHNEQFF
TRBJ1-4 TRBD1 TRBV28 once TGTGCCAGCAGTTTACAAGGGAGGGGGCCGGATGAAAAACTGTTTTTT CASSLQGRGPDEKLFF
TRBJ2-7 NA TRBV30 NA TGTGCCTGGAGTGTAGGAGGCCGCTCCTACGAGCAGTACTTC CAWSVGGRSYEQYF
TRBJ2-3 NA TRBV28 NA TGTGCCAGCAGTTTATGGGTCGCTTTAAGGGGAGAGAGCACAGATACGCAGTATTTT CASSLWVALRGESTDTQYF
TRBJ2-3 NA TRBV5-4 NA TGTGCCAGCAGCTCAGCAGGGGGGGAATCAGATACGCAGTATTTT CASSSAGGESDTQYF
TRBJ2-7 NA TRBV9 NA TGTGCCAGCAGCGTAGGAGACAGCTTATACGAGCAGTACTTC CASSVGDSLYEQYF
TRBJ2-3 NA TRBV10-3 NA TGTGCCATCAGTGAAAGAGGACTAAAGGGCACAGATACGCAGTATTTT CAISERGLKGTDTQYF
TRBJ2-5 TRBD1 TRBV9 NA TGTGCCAGCAGCGGTTTGACAGGGGGCGAAGAGACCCAGTACTTC CASSGLTGGEETQYF
TRBJ2-5 TRBD1 TRBV19 NA TGTGCCAGTAGTATCGGGACAGGGGTGACCCAGTACTTC CASSIGTGVTQYF
TRBJ2-3 NA TRBV9 NA TGTGCCAGCAGCCCCTTGGGCGGGAGCACAGATACGCAGTATTTT CASSPLGGSTDTQYF
TRBJ2-7 NA TRBV7-2 once TGTGCCAGCAGCTTAGCGCTCGGACCATTATACGAGCAGTACTTC CASSLALGPLYEQYF
TRBJ1-1 NA TRBV5-6 NA TGTGCCAGCAGCTTGGACATGTCCGAAGCTTTCTTT CASSLDMSEAFF
TRBJ1-1 NA TRBV10-3 NA TGTGCCATCAGTGGAACTATTACAGGGAACACTGAAGCTTTCTTT CAISGTITGNTEAFF
TRBJ2-2 NA TRBV5-1 NA TGCGCCAGCAGCTTGGCTCAGGGTTGGTCCGGGGAGCTGTTTTTT CASSLAQGWSGELFF
TRBJ1-1 NA TRBV5-1 NA TGCGCCAGCAGCTTGGTAGGTAGGGAGGACACTGAAGCTTTCTTT CASSLVGREDTEAFF
TRBJ2-2 NA TRBV6-1 NA TGTGCCACCAGGGATGGACTCTACACCGGGGAGCTGTTTTTT CATRDGLYTGELFF
TRBJ2-3 NA TRBV11-3 NA TGTGCCAGCAGCCCAGGGAGGGCAGGGGGGACAGATACGCAGTATTTT CASSPGRAGGTDTQYF
TRBJ2-7 NA TRBV5-6 NA TGTGCCAGCAGCTTTACAGGGAGTTCCAACTACGAGCAGTACTTC CASSFTGSSNYEQYF
TRBJ2-1 TRBD2 TRBV5-1 NA TGCGCCACCAAAAAAGGGGCTAGCGGTATCGATGAGCAGTTCTTC CATKKGASGIDEQFF
TRBJ2-1 TRBD1 TRBV4-1 NA TGCGCCAGCAGCCGAGGGACAGCAATCCAAAACAATGAGCAGTTCTTC CASSRGTAIQNNEQFF
TRBJ1-4 NA TRBV29-1 NA TGCAGCGTGGGCCGGGGCGGGGGTGAAAAACTGTTTTTT CSVGRGGGEKLFF
TRBJ2-1 TRBD2 TRBV11-3 NA TGTGCCAGCAGCTTCATAGCGGGGAGGCAGTTCTTC CASSFIAGRQFF
TRBJ1-1 NA TRBV2 NA TGTGCCAGCGAGCCCTCCCCAAATCTAGGAGCTTTCTTT CASEPSPNLGAFF
TRBJ1-5 NA TRBV21-1 NA TGTGCCAGCAGCAAAAGCAGCAATCAGCCCCAGCATTTT CASSKSSNQPQHF
TRBJ2-1 TRBD2 TRBV7-2 few TGTGCCAGCAGCTTAGCCGCTAGCGGGAGGGTAAACAATGAGCAGTTCTTC CASSLAASGRVNNEQFF
TRBJ2-1 NA TRBV7-9 NA TGTGCCAGCAGCTCTTCGACAGGCAGTGAGCAGTTCTTC CASSSSTGSEQFF
TRBJ2-5 NA TRBV19 NA TGTGCCAGTACCTCGCCGAGTACAGAGACCCAGTACTTC CASTSPSTETQYF
TRBJ2-2 NA TRBV5-1 NA TGCGCCAGCAGCTTGGCCTCCTGGGGAGACACCGGGGAGCTGTTTTTT CASSLASWGDTGELFF
TRBJ1-1 TRBD1 TRBV6-1 NA TGTGCCAGCATCGCAGGGGGCGGGGGTACTGAAGCTTTCTTT CASIAGGGGTEAFF
TRBJ1-2 NA TRBV29-1 few TGCAGCGTCGGAGGGCCCTATGGCTACACCTTC CSVGGPYGYTF
TRBJ1-4 NA TRBV5-1 NA TGCGCCAGCAGCTCCAACACCCAGGATTATGAAAAACTGTTTTTT CASSSNTQDYEKLFF
TRBJ2-2 TRBD2 TRBV11-2 many TGTGCCAGCAGCTGGGGTAGCGGGAGATCCGGGGAGCTGTTTTTT CASSWGSGRSGELFF
TRBJ2-4 NA TRBV11-2 NA TGTGCCAGCAGCTTAGAGATAGACATTCAGTACTTC CASSLEIDIQYF
TRBJ2-5 NA TRBV18 NA TGTGCCAGCTCACCACCGGGGACCAAGAAAGAGACCCAGTACTTC CASSPPGTKKETQYF
TRBJ2-5 TRBD2 TRBV7-6 once TGTGCCAGCAGCCTCCTCCTGGGGGGGGTCCAAGAGACCCAGTACTTC CASSLLLGGVQETQYF
TRBJ1-1 NA TRBV12-5 few TGTGCTAGTGGTATTTCCGGGGCCGAAGGTGAAGCTTTCTTT CASGISGAEGEAFF
TRBJ1-1 NA TRBV4-2 few TGTGCCAGCAGCCAACGAGACAGACTAAACACTGAAGCTTTCTTT CASSQRDRLNTEAFF
TRBJ2-5 NA TRBV27 NA TGTGCCAGCAGTCCCGGGACCTTACTTGGGGAGACCCAGTACTTC CASSPGTLLGETQYF
TRBJ1-1 TRBD1 TRBV18 NA TGTGCCAGCTCACCGTCCCGAAATTGGCAGGGGGCGAACACTGAAGCTTTCTTT CASSPSRNWQGANTEAFF
TRBJ2-3 TRBD2 TRBV5-1 NA TGCGCCAGCAGCCGCGAGCGGGGGGCCACAGATACGCAGTATTTT CASSRERGATDTQYF
TRBJ1-2 NA TRBV19 NA TGTGCCAGTAGCGCCAAGGGGGGCTACACCTTC CASSAKGGYTF
TRBJ2-7 NA TRBV2 NA TGTGCCAGCAGTGAGACCAGGGGGGCCTACGAGCAGTACTTC CASSETRGAYEQYF
TRBJ1-2 NA TRBV6-4 NA TGTGCCAGCGGTGGAGCAGCTAACTATGGCTACACCTTC CASGGAANYGYTF
TRBJ2-7 NA TRBV30 NA TGTGCCTGGAGCCCCATGGGGGGCTCCTACGAGCAGTACTTC CAWSPMGGSYEQYF
TRBJ2-3 NA TRBV28 NA TGTGCCAGCAGTGAACAGGGGGGGTACACAGATACGCAGTATTTT CASSEQGGYTDTQYF
TRBJ2-2 NA TRBV6-1 NA TGTGCCAGCAGTGAACTTGGTCTTGGACTTAACACCGGGGAGCTGTTTTTT CASSELGLGLNTGELFF
TRBJ2-7 TRBD2 TRBV13 NA TGTGCCAGCAGCTTAGGCCTTTGGGGGGGATCGGAGGAGCAGTACTTC CASSLGLWGGSEEQYF
TRBJ2-7 NA TRBV28 NA TGTGCCAGCAGTTTTAGGAGGGCGGCATTCTACGAGCAGTACTTC CASSFRRAAFYEQYF
TRBJ2-5 NA TRBV6-1 NA TGTGCCAGCAGTGACCGAGAGACCCAGTACTTC CASSDRETQYF
TRBJ2-3 NA TRBV9 few TGTGCCAGCAGCGTAAGAGCGTTCGGCACAGATACGCAGTATTTT CASSVRAFGTDTQYF
TRBJ2-3 NA TRBV2 NA TGTGCCAGCAGTGCGGGCACAGATACGCAGTATTTT CASSAGTDTQYF
TRBJ2-7 NA TRBV27 NA TGTGCCAGCAGTTTATCGATAGGGCCGAATTCCTACGAGCAGTACTTC CASSLSIGPNSYEQYF